The entry below describes one T cell receptor beta chain. The antigen it binds to is not known. An end of the junction does not agree with germline; a read error may underlie this. This sample was taken from a study of T cell responses to AZD1222 COVID-19 vaccine (dated by TCRdb to the early 2020s). Background on the whole study: A total of under 250 trial participants underwent TCR sequencing, of whom 200 to 220 had received two doses of AZD1222 and around 26 had received two doses of the MenACWY control vaccine. Trial participants were enrolled by age into subgroups of 18-55, 56-69 and 70-plus years, and about 150, 27 and 61 TCR-sequenced participants, respectively, were included in these subgroups. On the study overall, not on this receptor specifically: Participants were mostly white British, with more females than males. The authors suggested clonal diversity may have been underestimated. The 56-69-year group was small, and its depth increase did not reach significance, likely because of low power. After two AZD1222 doses, both the breadth and the depth of spike-specific TCRs were significantly higher than at day 0 and than in MenACWY recipients. Because no day 14 peak-response samples were available, the repertoires could be characterized only after the peak T cell response. The vaccine-associated CD4 TCRs covered the entire spike protein, and the dominant responses fell in regions 160-218 and 743-854. Conclusions about previously exposed vaccinees are limited, since just 6 or 7 AZD1222 recipients were seropositive for SARS-CoV-2 at baseline. Reportedly, close to half of the unique spike-specific TCRs recognized epitopes lying outside the regions that are mutated in the B.1.351 and B.1.1.7 variants.

The CDR3 regions of human TCRbeta chains were analyzed by immunosequencing. In the original analysis: Repertoire TCRs were checked for matches against a reference library of SARS-CoV-2-specific TCRs that had been generated using the MIRA antigen-specificity platform. Breadth was defined as the fraction of unique TCRs that were SARS-CoV-2-associated. Depth was defined as the fraction of total T cells that were SARS-CoV-2-associated. Using the MIRA data, every spike-specific TCR was mapped to the spike region that the TCR reacted to and assigned to either a CD4 or a CD8 class. Log10-transformed breadth and depth values were compared by one-way ANOVA with Sidak's multiple comparisons tests. This immuneACCESS table, as held by TCRdb, lists in-frame sequences with V and J called but not all clones. Of the missing ones, under half trace to an unresolved V gene in checked studies; the others have no known cause. V, J and clone size are taken as reported in that table, and D and trimming were inferred from the DNA itself. This sample is represented by about 92,000 clones; around 90% of them were singletons. The ten largest clonotypes hold about a tenth of the sample.

The time point label of this sample denotes: baseline before first vaccination. The treatment or condition label, read with the paper, signifies: meningococcal conjugate vaccine given as trial control. Vaccinee samples were obtained from the UK trials COV001 and COV002, which included a single-blind randomized controlled phase 2/3 trial of AZD1222 (ChAdOx1 nCoV-19) in healthy adults. For TCRbeta chain sequencing, PBMC samples from trial participants were taken at day 0 and at day 28 after the second dose. There are 15 amino acids in the CDR3, from cysteine to phenylalanine inclusive. Left in the record is the CDR3 DNA by itself, 45 bases read in frame from the first base. Reading the germline V gene gives CDR1 MGHRA and CDR2 YSYEKL.

The material sequenced was peripheral blood, taken on day 0 of MenACWY control vaccination. The receptor's source is an adult in good health. The sequence joins TRBV4-1 to TRBJ1-6; TRBD1 is possibly the D segment (6 matching bases). The CDR3 in this case is CARSRGGGGNSPLHF. The nucleotide sequence is given as TGCGCCCGCAGCCGAGGAGGGGGGGGTAATTCACCCCTCCACTTT.